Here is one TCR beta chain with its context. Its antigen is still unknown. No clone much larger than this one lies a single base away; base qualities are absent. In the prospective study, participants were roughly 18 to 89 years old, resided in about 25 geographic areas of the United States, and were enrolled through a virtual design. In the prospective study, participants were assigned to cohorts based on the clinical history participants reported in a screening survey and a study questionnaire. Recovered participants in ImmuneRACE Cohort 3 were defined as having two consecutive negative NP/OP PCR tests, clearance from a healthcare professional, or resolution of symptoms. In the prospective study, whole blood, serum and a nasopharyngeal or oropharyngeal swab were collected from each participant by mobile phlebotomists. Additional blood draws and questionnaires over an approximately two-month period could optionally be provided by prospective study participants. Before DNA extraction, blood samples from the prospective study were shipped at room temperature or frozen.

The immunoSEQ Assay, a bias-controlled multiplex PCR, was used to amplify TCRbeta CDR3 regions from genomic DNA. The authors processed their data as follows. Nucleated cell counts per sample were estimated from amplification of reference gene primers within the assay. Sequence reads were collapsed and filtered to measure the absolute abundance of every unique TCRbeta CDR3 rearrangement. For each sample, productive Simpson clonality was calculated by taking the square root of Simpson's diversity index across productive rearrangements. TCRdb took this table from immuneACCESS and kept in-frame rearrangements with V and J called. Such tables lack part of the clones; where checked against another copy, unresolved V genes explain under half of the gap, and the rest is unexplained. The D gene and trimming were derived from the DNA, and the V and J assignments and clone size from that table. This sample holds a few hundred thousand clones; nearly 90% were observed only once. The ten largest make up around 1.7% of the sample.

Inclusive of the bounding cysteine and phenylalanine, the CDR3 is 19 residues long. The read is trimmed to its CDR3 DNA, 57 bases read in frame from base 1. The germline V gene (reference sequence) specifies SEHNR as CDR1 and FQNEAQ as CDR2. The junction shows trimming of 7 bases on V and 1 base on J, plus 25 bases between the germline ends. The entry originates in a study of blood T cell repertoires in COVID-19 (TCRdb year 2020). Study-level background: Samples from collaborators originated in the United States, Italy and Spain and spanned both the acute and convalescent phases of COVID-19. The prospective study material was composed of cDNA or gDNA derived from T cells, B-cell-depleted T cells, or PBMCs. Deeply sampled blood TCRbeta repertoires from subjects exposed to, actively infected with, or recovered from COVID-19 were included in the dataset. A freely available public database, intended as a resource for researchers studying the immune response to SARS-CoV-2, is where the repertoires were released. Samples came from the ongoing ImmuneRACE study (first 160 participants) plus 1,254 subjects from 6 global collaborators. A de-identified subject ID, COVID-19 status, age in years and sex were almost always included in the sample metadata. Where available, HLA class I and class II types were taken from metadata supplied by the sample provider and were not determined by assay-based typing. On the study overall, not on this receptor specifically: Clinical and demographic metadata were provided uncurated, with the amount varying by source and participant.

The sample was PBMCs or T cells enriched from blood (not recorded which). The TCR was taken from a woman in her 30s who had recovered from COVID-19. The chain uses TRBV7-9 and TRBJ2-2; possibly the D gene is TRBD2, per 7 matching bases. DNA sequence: TGTGCCAGCACCTCAGCGGGGACACTACCTCCCTTGAACACCGGGGAGCTGTTTTTT. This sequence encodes CASTSAGTLPPLNTGELFF.